This is a list of T cell receptor beta chains from one sample in a study of cytomegalovirus exposure and HLA in healthy donors. Assay used: immunoSEQ multiplex PCR; TCRdb lists only in-frame clones, some missing. This repertoire shows about 35,000 clones, about 80% found once; its top ten account for 5% to 6.5%. The sequencing input was PBMCs. The receptors were sampled from a male donor in good health and CMV-seronegative. The CDR3 runs from the conserved cysteine through the conserved F or W. Some rows mark clone size as missing; the rest say once, few, many or name a class of expanded clone.

>TRBJ2-7|TRBV25-1|16|few
CASSSDSTYLSYEQYF
>TRBJ1-1|TRBV19|14|-
CASSTLGVNTEAFF
>TRBJ1-6|TRBV5-1|16|-
CASSLVNTGPNSPLHF
>TRBJ2-2|TRBV6-6|13|-
CASSSQDTGELFF
>TRBJ1-5|TRBV4-2|14|few
CASSQDRSNQPQHF
>TRBJ1-2|TRBV7-3|15|-
CASSQFSTENYGYTF
>TRBJ1-2|TRBV13|14|-
CASSEWGAQYGYTF
>TRBJ2-7|TRBV9|18|-
CASSPEPSTGPSSYEQYF
>TRBJ1-6|TRBV10-3|14|-
CAISATGLDSPLHF
>TRBJ1-4|TRBV18|15|-
CASSPVDRVNEKLFF
>TRBJ1-4|TRBV28|13|-
CASRDSVVEKLFF
>TRBJ1-2|TRBV5-3|12|-
CARSLTAYGYTF
>TRBJ1-5|TRBV2|13|-
CASGGTGNQPQHF
>TRBJ1-2|TRBV5-4|14|-
CASSRGTGDYGYTF
>TRBJ1-6|TRBV7-9|16|-
CASSLRQGAWASPLHF
>TRBJ2-1|TRBV5-1|15|-
CASSYSGSSYNEQFF